This T cell receptor beta chain was obtained from a study of cytomegalovirus exposure and HLA in healthy donors. Overall study: Most genotyped donors, 75% to 85% of fewer than 400, had Caucasian-associated genetic ancestry. Study-wide results and caveats: Reportedly, HLA-A and HLA-B alleles of most subjects were accurately predicted from TCR beta. Fewer N-insertions than the roughly 670-donor mean were reportedly shown by an Asian-associated ancestry cluster in a later analysis. Some public TCRs appeared in many individuals, while most sequences were rare.

The CDR3 is 16 amino acids. Germline V gene lookup returns CDR1 MDHEN and CDR2 SYDVKM. V dropped 6 bases and J dropped 6; count of bases not matched to a gene: 11. For this clone: The antigen is unknown.

In the PCR, 60 Vbeta and 13 Jbeta primers were used. TCRdb's copy holds only in-frame clones and misses some; the assay was immunoSEQ multiplex PCR. In the table there are 90,000 or so clones, about 69% of which are singletons. This rearrangement joins TRBV28 to TRBJ2-3; TRBD2 aligns across 11 bases. The source material was PBMCs. This clonotype was obtained from a woman aged 18-30 years in good health and CMV-seropositive. The CDR3 here is CASSTISGRAHDTQYF. CDR3 nucleotides: TGTGCCAGCAGCACTATTAGCGGGAGGGCCCACGATACGCAGTATTTT.